This T cell receptor beta chain was sequenced for a study of shared clonotypes between healthy human individuals. The CDR3 has 15 amino acids. Germline V gives CDR1 MGHRA, CDR2 YSYEKL. After removal of 4 bases from V and 4 bases from J, the junction contained 6 bases not matched to a gene. Measured with immunoSEQ multiplex PCR; TCRdb has only the in-frame clones, and not every one. The data show about 2 million clones, with approximately 95% seen just once and about 1.1% held by the top ten. Only CD45RO-negative cells positively selected for CCR7 counted as naive CD8 cells, so terminally differentiated effector memory CD45RA+ cells were excluded.

The chain employs TRBV4-1 and TRBJ2-7, with 11 bases lining up with TRBD1. The source material was naive CD8+ T cells sorted from blood. The source of this sequence is a man aged 18 to 30 in good health. The DNA of the CDR3 is TGCGCCAGCAGCCTTCGGGACAGGGGGACTTACGAGCAGTACTTC. This codes for CASSLRDRGTYEQYF.